The rows below give T cell receptor beta chains drawn from one sample of a study of blood T cell repertoires in COVID-19. Sequencing used immunoSEQ multiplex PCR; TCRdb keeps in-frame clones, though not all of them. The table has some 410,000 clones, roughly 90% seen once. The sequenced material came from PBMCs or T cells enriched from blood (not recorded which). All receptors come from a woman between 25 and 40 years old with acute COVID-19. Each CDR3 is given with its conserved first and last residue. A D gene is named only where the DNA matches it firmly. Clone size is not always given. Where it is, it says once, few, many or a class for expanded clones.

cdr3_aa	cdr3_nt	v_call	j_call	d_call	clone_size
CASSVGYQIEDSGTQYF	TGTGCCAGCAGCGTAGGGTACCAAATTGAAGATAGTGGTACGCAGTATTTT	TRBV9	TRBJ2-3	NA	NA
CASSFLSGNTEAFF	TGTGCCAGCAGTTTTCTGTCCGGGAACACTGAAGCTTTCTTT	TRBV28	TRBJ1-1	NA	NA
CASRMTGGRTNEKLFF	TGTGCCAGCAGAATGACAGGGGGGAGAACTAATGAAAAACTGTTTTTT	TRBV7-2	TRBJ1-4	TRBD1	NA
CASSYSSRHNQPQHF	TGTGCCAGCAGTTACAGCAGCAGGCATAATCAGCCCCAGCATTTT	TRBV6-2/TRBV6-3	TRBJ1-5	NA	NA
CASSRKGELFF	TGTGCCAGCAGCCGTAAAGGGGAGCTGTTTTTT	TRBV6-2/TRBV6-3	TRBJ2-2	NA	NA
CASSYSIMSNSPLHF	TGTGCCAGCAGTTACTCAATTATGTCCAATTCACCCCTCCACTTT	TRBV6-5	TRBJ1-6	NA	NA
CASSNYRDPQETQYF	TGTGCCAGCAGTAATTACAGAGATCCCCAAGAGACCCAGTACTTC	TRBV2	TRBJ2-5	NA	NA
CASSQDGGEQFF	TGCGCCAGCAGCCAAGATGGCGGTGAGCAGTTCTTC	TRBV4-3	TRBJ2-1	NA	few
CASSPDTNTGELFF	TGTGCCAGCAGCCCGGACACGAACACCGGGGAGCTGTTTTTT	TRBV7-3	TRBJ2-2	NA	NA
CASSQIFNEKLFF	TGTGCCAGCTCACAGATTTTTAATGAAAAACTGTTTTTT	TRBV2	TRBJ1-4	NA	NA
CASSSGQQVYEQYF	TGCGCCAGCAGCTCGGGACAGCAGGTCTACGAGCAGTACTTC	TRBV5-1	TRBJ2-7	TRBD1	NA
CASSPKDGSPGFAYEQYF	TGTGCCAGCAGCCCCAAGGATGGTTCCCCAGGGTTTGCCTACGAGCAGTACTTC	TRBV4-2	TRBJ2-7	NA	NA
CASSPRRWNEKLFF	TGTGCCAGCAGCCCGCGCCGGTGGAATGAAAAACTGTTTTTT	TRBV7-2	TRBJ1-4	NA	NA
CASKNALMNTGELFF	TGTGCCAGCAAGAACGCTCTAATGAACACCGGGGAGCTGTTTTTT	TRBV2	TRBJ2-2	NA	NA
CASSQDSTRYNEQFF	TGTGCCAGCAGCCAGGACTCAACACGTTACAATGAGCAGTTCTTC	TRBV5-8	TRBJ2-1	NA	once
CASSETATYGYTF	TGTGCCAGCAGCGAGACAGCGACATATGGCTACACCTTC	TRBV6-5	TRBJ1-2	NA	NA
CASSPHQGVLTYEQYF	TGTGCCAGCAGTCCGCACCAGGGGGTATTAACCTACGAGCAGTACTTC	TRBV27	TRBJ2-7	TRBD1	NA
CASSLDQGANSPLHF	TGTGCCAGCAGCCTAGATCAGGGTGCCAATTCACCCCTCCACTTT	TRBV14	TRBJ1-6	NA	NA
CASSQGQGPNQPQHF	TGTGCCAGCAGCCAAGGACAGGGTCCAAATCAGCCCCAGCATTTT	TRBV3-1/TRBV3-2	TRBJ1-5	TRBD1	once
CASSEVNRGRTEAFF	TGTGCCAGCAGTGAAGTTAACAGGGGGCGGACTGAAGCTTTCTTT	TRBV6-1	TRBJ1-1	TRBD1	NA
CAISESAGPETQYF	TGTGCCATCAGTGAGTCTGCGGGGCCAGAGACCCAGTACTTC	TRBV10-3	TRBJ2-5	NA	few
CASSFPDRALYEQYF	TGTGCCAGCAGTTTCCCCGACAGGGCGCTTTACGAGCAGTACTTC	TRBV27	TRBJ2-7	TRBD1	NA
CASSPNFVSYEQYF	TGTGCCAGCAGTCCCAACTTCGTTTCCTACGAGCAGTACTTC	TRBV27	TRBJ2-7	NA	NA
CASSLRQMNTEAFF	TGCGCCAGCAGCTTGCGACAGATGAACACTGAAGCTTTCTTT	TRBV5-1	TRBJ1-1	NA	NA
CASSYYRGTEAFF	TGTGCCAGCAGTTACTACAGGGGTACTGAAGCTTTCTTT	TRBV12-3/TRBV12-4	TRBJ1-1	TRBD1	NA
CASSVLAGGQPDTQYF	TGCGCCAGCAGCGTACTAGCGGGGGGGCAGCCAGATACGCAGTATTTT	TRBV5-1	TRBJ2-3	TRBD2	once
CSVSIDYGYTF	TGCAGCGTCAGTATCGACTATGGCTACACCTTC	TRBV29-1	TRBJ1-2	NA	once
CASSPENQNTDTQYF	TGTGCCAGCAGCCCCGAAAACCAGAACACAGATACGCAGTATTTT	TRBV7-9	TRBJ2-3	NA	NA
CASRPGTGAQNSPLHF	TGCGCCAGCAGACCCGGGACAGGGGCGCAGAATTCACCCCTCCACTTT	TRBV5-1	TRBJ1-6	TRBD1	NA
CASSDPSSDGNEQFF	TGCGCCAGCTCCGACCCTAGCTCTGATGGTAATGAGCAGTTCTTC	TRBV10-1	TRBJ2-1	NA	NA
CAISESSGGNTGELFF	TGTGCCATCAGTGAGTCGTCAGGGGGGAACACCGGGGAGCTGTTTTTT	TRBV10-3	TRBJ2-2	TRBD1	NA
CASGDRGLGNTGELFF	TGTGCCAGCGGGGACAGGGGGTTAGGTAACACCGGGGAGCTGTTTTTT	TRBV3-1/TRBV3-2	TRBJ2-2	TRBD1	once
CASRQQAGGLPGELFF	TGTGCCAGCAGACAGCAAGCGGGGGGGCTTCCCGGGGAGCTGTTTTTT	TRBV7-6	TRBJ2-2	TRBD2	NA
CASSASPEQGNAEAFF	TGTGCCAGCAGCGCGTCGCCCGAACAGGGGAACGCTGAAGCTTTCTTT	TRBV9	TRBJ1-1	TRBD1	NA
CASSLRTVSYEQYF	TGTGCCAGCAGCCTCCGGACAGTATCCTACGAGCAGTACTTC	TRBV11-2	TRBJ2-7	NA	NA
CASSVYTGGHAEAFF	TGTGCCAGCAGCGTCTATACAGGGGGACACGCTGAAGCTTTCTTT	TRBV9	TRBJ1-1	TRBD1	NA
CASSQWGTGDTEAFF	TGTGCCAGCAGCCAATGGGGGACAGGGGACACTGAAGCTTTCTTT	TRBV3-1/TRBV3-2	TRBJ1-1	TRBD1	NA
CASSPTGGTDTQYF	TGTGCCAGCAGCCCAACAGGGGGCACAGATACGCAGTATTTT	TRBV7-3	TRBJ2-3	TRBD1	NA
CASKRTGGNSYEQYF	TGTGCCAGCAAAAGGACAGGGGGCAACTCCTACGAGCAGTACTTC	TRBV14	TRBJ2-7	TRBD1	NA
CASSERGDQNNEQFF	TGTGCCAGCAGTGAACGGGGTGACCAAAACAATGAGCAGTTCTTC	TRBV2	TRBJ2-1	NA	NA
CASSLAAGGEQFF	TGTGCCAGCAGTTTAGCTGCCGGAGGTGAGCAGTTCTTC	TRBV12-3/TRBV12-4	TRBJ2-1	NA	few
CASSPEGQGAVYGYTF	TGCGCCAGCAGCCCGGAAGGACAGGGGGCAGTCTATGGCTACACCTTC	TRBV5-1	TRBJ1-2	TRBD1	NA
CASSFGQGEKLFF	TGTGCCAGCAGCTTCGGACAGGGGGAAAAACTGTTTTTT	TRBV7-9	TRBJ1-4	TRBD1	NA
CASSNRGSVETQYF	TGTGCCAGCAGTAACCGAGGAAGTGTGGAGACCCAGTACTTC	TRBV2	TRBJ2-5	NA	NA
CASRLTGGTQYF	TGTGCCAGCAGGCTAACAGGGGGTACGCAGTATTTT	TRBV12-3/TRBV12-4	TRBJ2-3	TRBD1	NA